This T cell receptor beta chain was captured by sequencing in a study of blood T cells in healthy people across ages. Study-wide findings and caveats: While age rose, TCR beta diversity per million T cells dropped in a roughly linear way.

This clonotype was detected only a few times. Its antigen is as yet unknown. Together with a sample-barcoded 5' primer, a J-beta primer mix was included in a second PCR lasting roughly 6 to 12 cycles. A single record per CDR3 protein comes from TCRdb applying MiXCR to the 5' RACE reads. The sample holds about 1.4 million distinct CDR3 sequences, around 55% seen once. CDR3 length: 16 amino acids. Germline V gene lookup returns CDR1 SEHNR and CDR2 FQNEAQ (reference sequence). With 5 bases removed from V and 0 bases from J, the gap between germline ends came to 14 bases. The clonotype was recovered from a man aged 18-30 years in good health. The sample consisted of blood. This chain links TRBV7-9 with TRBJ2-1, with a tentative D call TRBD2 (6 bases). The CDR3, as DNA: TGTGCCAGCAGCGCCGTTAGCGGCAGCTCCTACAATGAGCAGTTCTTC. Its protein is CASSAVSGSSYNEQFF.